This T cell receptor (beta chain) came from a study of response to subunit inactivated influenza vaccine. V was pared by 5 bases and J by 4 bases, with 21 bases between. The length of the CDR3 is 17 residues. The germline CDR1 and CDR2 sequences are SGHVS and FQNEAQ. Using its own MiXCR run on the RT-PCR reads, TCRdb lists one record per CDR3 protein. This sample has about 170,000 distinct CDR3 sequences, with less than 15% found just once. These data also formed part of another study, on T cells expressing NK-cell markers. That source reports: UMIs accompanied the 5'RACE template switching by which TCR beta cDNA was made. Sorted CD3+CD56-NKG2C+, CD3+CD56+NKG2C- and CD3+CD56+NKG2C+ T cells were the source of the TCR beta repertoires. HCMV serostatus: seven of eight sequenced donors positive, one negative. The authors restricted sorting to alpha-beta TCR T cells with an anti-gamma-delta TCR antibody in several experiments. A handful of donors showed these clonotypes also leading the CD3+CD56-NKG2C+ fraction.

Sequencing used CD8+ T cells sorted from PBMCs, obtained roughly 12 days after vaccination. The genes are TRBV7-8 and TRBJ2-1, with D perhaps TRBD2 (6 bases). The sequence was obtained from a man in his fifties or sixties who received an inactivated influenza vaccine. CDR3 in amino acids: CASSPPGGGGAYNEQFF. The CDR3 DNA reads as TGTGCCAGCAGCCCCCCAGGCGGAGGAGGGGCGTACAATGAGCAGTTCTTC.